This T cell receptor (beta chain) was recorded in a study of radiotherapy plus CTLA-4 blockade in lung cancer. Study outcomes and limitations: Blood TCR clones of tumor origin expanded after radiotherapy plus ipilimumab.

CTLA-4 blockade using ipilimumab, together with focal radiation, was received by patients with chemo-refractory metastatic non-small-cell lung cancer. Germline trimming cut 7 bases from V and 7 bases from J; bases unmatched to any gene: 5. Germline V gene data show CDR1 as ENHRY and CDR2 as SYGVKD. The CDR3 spans 13 residues. The table lists this clone with a count of one. Its target is unknown. The repertoire was sequenced with immunoSEQ multiplex PCR; TCRdb's copy has only in-frame clones and lacks some. Of about 45,000 clones detected, roughly 76% appear once; the ten largest clones hold about 9%. The sequenced sample was peripheral blood, obtained from a patient treated with radiotherapy plus ipilimumab. The receptor was derived from a human donor with non-small cell lung cancer who had stable disease on radiotherapy plus ipilimumab. The chain joins TRBV10-3 to TRBJ2-1; 9 bases agree with TRBD1. The CDR3 DNA follows: TGTGCCATCACTGGGACAGGGTTAAATGAGCAGTTCTTC. Protein sequence: CAITGTGLNEQFF.